The sequence of this T cell receptor beta chain was determined in a study of graft-versus-host responses after intestinal transplantation. Assay used: immunoSEQ multiplex PCR; TCRdb lists only in-frame clones, some missing. The table lists 95,000 to 110,000 clones, roughly 93% of them singletons. The table lists this clone with a count of one. Its antigen is still unknown. The input for sequencing was unstimulated CD8+ T cells sorted from spleen or lymph node cells, taken before intestinal transplant. The TCR comes from a human donor who received an intestinal transplant.

CDR3 residues: CASSTWDRGQETQYF. As DNA, the CDR3 is TGTGCCAGCTCTACCTGGGACAGGGGCCAAGAGACCCAGTACTTC. The gene calls are TRBV6-1 and TRBJ2-5; 10 bases line up with TRBD1. J was trimmed by 1 base and V by 8 bases; bases with no gene match: 7. The CDR3 has 15 amino acids. Germline CDR1 is MNHNS and CDR2 is SASEGT.